Listed here are 22 T cell receptor beta chains from one sample, sequenced in a study of CD8 T cells in ankylosing spondylitis. One entry per CDR3 protein results from TCRdb running MiXCR on the 5' RACE reads. The top ten hold around 0.64% of the sample, which has some 250,000 distinct CDR3 sequences, about 24% seen once. Sequenced: blood, either unsorted or a sorted T cell fraction (not recorded which). The source is a male donor with ankylosing spondylitis or in good health (not recorded which).

This clonotype was counted at least ten times. The chain has TRBV20-1 and TRBJ2-5; 8 bases agree with TRBD2. This CDR3 is 16 amino acids long. The germline V gene encodes CDR1 DFQATT and CDR2 SNEGSKA (reference sequence). V shed 3 bases and J 2 bases; nucleotides not matched to a gene: 11. The CDR3 reads CSASSPPGGRQETQYF. CDR3 bases: TGCAGTGCTAGCTCCCCTCCGGGGGGGAGACAAGAGACCCAGTACTTC.

This clonotype was observed many times. The chain carries TRBV2 and TRBJ2-3, with 9 nucleotides matching TRBD2. Germline V lookup: CDR1 SNHLY, CDR2 FYNNEI. The V gene end was trimmed by 6 bases and the J gene end by 2 bases; junction bases not matched to a gene: 9. This CDR3 contains 16 residues. CDR3 in DNA: TGTGCCAGCAGGACGGGGACTAGCACTATCACAGATACGCAGTATTTT. It codes for CASRTGTSTITDTQYF.

This clonotype has only a few counts. The V gene is TRBV4-1, the J gene TRBJ2-2; maybe TRBD1 (5 bases). V was pared by 2 bases and J by 0 bases, with 13 bases between. The CDR3 extends over 17 amino acids. Germline V lookup: CDR1 MGHRA, CDR2 YSYEKL. The DNA of the CDR3 is TGCGCCAGCAGCCAAACCAGGGTCAGGGCGAACACCGGGGAGCTGTTTTTT. Translating it yields CASSQTRVRANTGELFF.

The CDR3: CASSATSGVLDTQYF. The DNA for the CDR3 is TGTGCCAGCAGTGCCACTAGCGGTGTTTTAGATACGCAGTATTTT. The chain carries TRBV12-3 or TRBV12-4 and TRBJ2-3; TRBD2 aligns across 8 bases. V lost 5 bases to trimming and J lost 5 bases; unmatched junction nucleotides: 9. The CDR3 extends over 15 amino acids.

This clonotype appeared a few times. The gene calls are TRBV20-1 and TRBJ1-5, with TRBD1 matching over 11 bases. The germline gives CDR1 DFQATT, CDR2 SNEGSKA (reference sequence). The CDR3 covers 16 residues. The CDR3 nucleotides are TGCAGGGACCGGGACAGGGGGTGGTTGAGCAATCAGCCCCAGCATTTT. Its translation is CRDRDRGWLSNQPQHF.

This clonotype was picked up many times. The chain employs TRBV9 and TRBJ2-7, with D hard to call. The CDR3 has 17 residues. The V and J ends lost 1 base and 1 base respectively, with 18 bases between them. Germline V gene sequence: CDR1 SGDLS, CDR2 YYNGEE. This CDR3 is CASSVKYRGEVSYEQYF. CDR3 coding DNA: TGTGCCAGCAGCGTAAAATATCGAGGAGAGGTATCCTACGAGCAGTACTTC.

This clonotype has a count of ten or more. The CDR3 DNA sequence: TGCAGTGCTAGGGAACGCCGGGACTTCAGCTCCTACAATGAGCAGTTCTTC. It yields the protein CSARERRDFSSYNEQFF. The gene calls are TRBV20-1 and TRBJ2-1; maybe TRBD2 (6 bases). This CDR3 region has 17 residues. The ends were cut back, 3 bases at V and 0 bases at J, with 18 bases in the middle. Looked up from germline, CDR1 is DFQATT and CDR2 is SNEGSKA (reference sequence).

The sample holds many counts of this clonotype. The chain recombines TRBV12-3 or TRBV12-4 with TRBJ2-5; no reliable D call. V lost 7 bases and J lost 3, with 12 bases in between. The CDR3 is made up of 13 amino acids. The CDR3, as DNA: TGTGCCAGCACCCCGGACGAGGAAGAGACCCAGTACTTC. Encoded protein: CASTPDEEETQYF.

The rearrangement links TRBV20-1 to TRBJ1-2; 7 bases are a match to TRBD1. J gave up 5 bases and V 0 bases, and 6 bases lay outside the gene matches. Germline V gene data show CDR1 as DFQATT and CDR2 as SNEGSKA (reference sequence). There are 14 residues in the CDR3. DNA for the CDR3: TGCAGTGCTAGAGATGAGGGGGCTTATTATGGCTACACCTTC. Translated, it gives CSARDEGAYYGYTF.

This chain uses TRBV20-1 with TRBJ2-7; tentatively, D is TRBD1 (7 bases). V shed 3 bases and J shed 3 bases, with 12 bases lying between them. The CDR3 covers 13 residues. The germline V gene has CDR1 DFQATT and CDR2 SNEGSKA (reference sequence). DNA for the CDR3: TGCAGTGCTAGGTACAGGGGAGGCTACGAGCAGTACTTC. Translation gives CSARYRGGYEQYF.

This clonotype was seen more than once but under ten times. The chain carries TRBV7-7 and TRBJ2-1, with 9 bases matching TRBD1. The V gene end was trimmed by 5 bases and the J gene end by 6 bases; junction bases not matched to a gene: 8. Germline assignment: CDR1 SSHAT and CDR2 FNYEAQ (reference sequence). The CDR3 length is 15 residues. The CDR3 reads CASSPTGGPSNEQFF. DNA for the CDR3: TGTGCCAGCAGCCCTACAGGGGGCCCCTCCAATGAGCAGTTCTTC.

This clonotype was observed at least ten times. This sequence joins TRBV11-2 and TRBJ2-2; D not certain. The CDR3 has 14 residues. Between the trimmed V and J ends, which lost 7 bases and 4 bases, there was a span of 13 bases. Per the germline V gene, CDR1 is SGHAT and CDR2 is FQNNGV. CDR3 residues: CASTSLRSTGELFF. CDR3 in DNA: TGTGCCAGCACCTCACTAAGGAGCACCGGGGAGCTGTTTTTT.

This clonotype appeared a few times. V usage is TRBV20-1 and J usage is TRBJ2-2, with a possible D match to TRBD2 (5 bases). The CDR3 has 15 amino acids. Germline CDR1 reads DFQATT; CDR2 reads SNEGSKA (reference sequence). V was clipped by 1 base and J by 5 bases, with 14 bases between them. This CDR3 reads CSARALDSGTGELFF. The CDR3 nucleotides are TGCAGTGCTAGAGCACTAGATTCGGGGACCGGGGAGCTGTTTTTT.

Concerning this clonotype itself: This clone may be a read error of a much larger clone one base away. The gene calls are TRBV20-1 and TRBJ2-3; no firm D call. With 2 bases removed from V and 5 bases from J, the gap between germline ends came to 14 bases. CDR3 length equals 14 residues. Germline V gives CDR1 DFQATT, CDR2 SNEGSKA (reference sequence). CDR3 DNA sequence: TGCAGTGCTAGAATCTCTGGGTATAGAGATACGCAGTATTTT. It translates to CSARISGYRDTQYF.

The sample holds a few counts of this clonotype. The V and J genes are TRBV11-2 and TRBJ2-5; D gene unclear. V lost 4 bases, J lost 5 bases, and 11 bases lay in between. The CDR3 consists of 13 residues. Germline V gene sequence: CDR1 SGHAT, CDR2 FQNNGV. This chain's CDR3 is CASSSPEAETQYF. CDR3 nucleotides: TGTGCCAGCAGCTCCCCCGAGGCGGAGACCCAGTACTTC.

The chain has TRBV18 and TRBJ2-7; 8 bases agree with TRBD2. The CDR3 extends over 16 amino acids. The junction had 10 bases not matched to a gene; V was cut back by 3 bases and J by 3 bases. The germline gives CDR1 KGHSH, CDR2 LQKENI. CDR3 sequence: CASSPFGSGTHYEQYF. Written as DNA, the CDR3 is TGTGCCAGCTCACCCTTTGGTAGCGGGACACACTACGAGCAGTACTTC. Together with reference TRBV18 and TRBJ2-7, the CDR3 gives the full variable domain: NAGVMQNPRHLVRRRGQEARLRCSPMKGHSHVYWYRQLPEEGLKFMVYLQKENIIDESGMPKERFSAEFPKEGPSILRIQQVVRGDSAAYFCASSPFGSGTHYEQYFGPGTRLTVT.

The rearrangement links TRBV4-2 to TRBJ2-3, with 7 bases fitting TRBD1. The V gene end was trimmed by 0 bases and the J gene end by 5 bases; junction bases not matched to a gene: 5. The CDR3 consists of 15 residues. Germline assignment: CDR1 LGHNA and CDR2 YNFKEQ. The CDR3 DNA is TGTGCCAGCAGCCAAGAGGGGACAGTCAGAGATACGCAGTATTTT. Protein sequence: CASSQEGTVRDTQYF.

This chain uses TRBV12-3 or TRBV12-4 with TRBJ2-3; no reliable D call. Trimming removed 7 bases at V and 3 bases at J, with 8 bases between. The CDR3 consists of 12 residues. The CDR3 DNA sequence: TGTGCCAGCAATAACTCTACAGATACGCAGTATTTT. It specifies CASNNSTDTQYF.

The table lists this clonotype with many counts. This sequence joins TRBV20-1 and TRBJ1-2; 12 bases fit TRBD1. The germline gives CDR1 DFQATT, CDR2 SNEGSKA (reference sequence). J was trimmed by 9 bases and V by 4 bases; bases with no gene match: 12. The CDR3 runs 15 residues. As DNA, the CDR3 is TGCAGTGCTACCGATAACTCAGGGACAGGGGGCAGCTACACCTTC. This sequence encodes CSATDNSGTGGSYTF.

The CDR3 reads CASSSSTYEQYF. CDR3 nucleotides: TGTGCCAGCAGCTCCTCAACCTACGAGCAGTACTTC. J is TRBJ2-7 and V is TRBV5-5; D unresolved. Germline V gives CDR1 SGHKS, CDR2 YYEKEE (reference sequence). The CDR3 loop spans 12 amino acids. Trimming cost V 3 bases and J 2 bases, with 6 bases left between them. The full variable domain, its missing parts supplied by reference TRBV5-5 and TRBJ2-7, is DAGVTQSPTHLIKTRGQQVTLRCSPISGHKSVSWYQQVLGQGPQFIFQYYEKEERGRGNFPDRFSARQFPNYSSELNVNALLLGDSALYLCASSSSTYEQYFGPGTRLTVT.

The chain employs TRBV9 and TRBJ2-5; 7 positions agree with TRBD1. This CDR3 is 16 amino acids long. The trim removed 4 bases at V and 4 bases at J, leaving 13 bases unmatched. Germline CDR1 SGDLS, CDR2 YYNGEE. The CDR3: CASSLRTGTRGETQYF. CDR3 coding DNA: TGTGCCAGCAGCTTAAGGACAGGTACAAGAGGAGAGACCCAGTACTTC.

This clonotype was seen only a few times. The CDR3 loop is CASSASGTNNEQFF. CDR3 sequence (DNA): TGTGCCAGCAGTGCCTCCGGGACTAACAATGAGCAGTTCTTC. The rearrangement links TRBV6-1 to TRBJ2-1, with 7 bases aligning to TRBD2. From germline, CDR1 is MNHNS and CDR2 SASEGT. The CDR3 runs to 14 residues. The J segment lost 5 bases and the V segment lost 4 bases, leaving 5 bases of the junction unmatched.